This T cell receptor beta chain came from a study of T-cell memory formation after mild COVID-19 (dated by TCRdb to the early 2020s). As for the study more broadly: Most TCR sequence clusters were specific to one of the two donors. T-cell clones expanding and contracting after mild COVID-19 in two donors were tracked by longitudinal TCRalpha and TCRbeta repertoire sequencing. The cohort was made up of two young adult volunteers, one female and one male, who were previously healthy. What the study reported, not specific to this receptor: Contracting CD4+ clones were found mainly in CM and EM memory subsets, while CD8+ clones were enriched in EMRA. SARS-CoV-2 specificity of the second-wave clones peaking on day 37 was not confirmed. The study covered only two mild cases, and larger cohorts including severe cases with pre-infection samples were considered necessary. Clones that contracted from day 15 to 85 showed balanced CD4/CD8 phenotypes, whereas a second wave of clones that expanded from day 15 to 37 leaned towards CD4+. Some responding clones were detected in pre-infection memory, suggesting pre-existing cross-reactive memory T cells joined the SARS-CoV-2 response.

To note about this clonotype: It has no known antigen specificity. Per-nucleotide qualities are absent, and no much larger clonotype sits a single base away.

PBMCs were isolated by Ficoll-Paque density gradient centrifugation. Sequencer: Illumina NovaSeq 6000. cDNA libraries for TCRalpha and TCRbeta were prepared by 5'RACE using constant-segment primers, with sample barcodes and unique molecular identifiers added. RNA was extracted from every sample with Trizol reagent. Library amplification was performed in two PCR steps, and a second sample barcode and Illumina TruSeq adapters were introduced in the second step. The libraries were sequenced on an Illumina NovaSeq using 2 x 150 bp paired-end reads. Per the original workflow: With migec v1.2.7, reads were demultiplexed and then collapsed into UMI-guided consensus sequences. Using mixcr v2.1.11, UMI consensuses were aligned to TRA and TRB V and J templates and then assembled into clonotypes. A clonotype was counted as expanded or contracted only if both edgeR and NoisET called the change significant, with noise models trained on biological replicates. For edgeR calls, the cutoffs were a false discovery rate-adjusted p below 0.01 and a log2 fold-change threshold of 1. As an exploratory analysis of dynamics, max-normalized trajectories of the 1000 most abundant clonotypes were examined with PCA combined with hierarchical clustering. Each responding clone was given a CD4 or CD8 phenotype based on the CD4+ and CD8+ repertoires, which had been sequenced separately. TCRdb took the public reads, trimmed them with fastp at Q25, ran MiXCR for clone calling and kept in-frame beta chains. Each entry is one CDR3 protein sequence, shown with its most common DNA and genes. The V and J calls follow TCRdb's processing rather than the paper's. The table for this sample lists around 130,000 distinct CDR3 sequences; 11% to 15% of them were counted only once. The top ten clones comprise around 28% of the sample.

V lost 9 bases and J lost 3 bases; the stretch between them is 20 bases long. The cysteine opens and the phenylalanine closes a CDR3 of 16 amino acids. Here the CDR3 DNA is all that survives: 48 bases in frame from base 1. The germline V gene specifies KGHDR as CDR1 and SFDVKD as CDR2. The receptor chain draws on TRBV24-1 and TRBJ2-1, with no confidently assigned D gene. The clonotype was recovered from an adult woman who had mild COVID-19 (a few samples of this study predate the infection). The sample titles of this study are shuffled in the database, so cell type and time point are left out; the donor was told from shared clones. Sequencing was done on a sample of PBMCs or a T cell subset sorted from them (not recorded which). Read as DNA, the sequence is TGTGCCACCGGGTCCCCTTCCTCCCTCCACTACAATGAGCAGTTCTTC. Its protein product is CATGSPSSLHYNEQFF.